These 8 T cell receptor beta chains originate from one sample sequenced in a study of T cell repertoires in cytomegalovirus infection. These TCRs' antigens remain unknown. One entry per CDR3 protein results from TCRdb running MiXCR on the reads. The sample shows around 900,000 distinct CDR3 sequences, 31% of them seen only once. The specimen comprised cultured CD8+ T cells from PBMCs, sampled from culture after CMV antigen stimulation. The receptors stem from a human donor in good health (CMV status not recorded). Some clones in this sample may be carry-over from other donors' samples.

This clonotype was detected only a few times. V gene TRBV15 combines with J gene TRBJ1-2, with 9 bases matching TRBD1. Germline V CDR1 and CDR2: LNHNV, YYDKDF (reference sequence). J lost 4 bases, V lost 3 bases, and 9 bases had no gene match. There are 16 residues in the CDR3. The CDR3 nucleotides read TGTGCCACCAGCAGCCCGGGACAGGGCTCCAGCTATGGCTACACCTTC. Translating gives CATSSPGQGSSYGYTF. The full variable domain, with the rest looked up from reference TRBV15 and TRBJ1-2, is DAMVIQNPRYQVTQFGKPVTLSCSQTLNHNVMYWYQQKSSQAPKLLFHYYDKDFNNEADTPDNFQSRRPNTSFCFLDIRSPGLGDTAMYLCATSSPGQGSSYGYTFGSGTRLTVV.

CDR3 nucleotides: TGCGCCAGCAGCCTAGAGACCCGGGACAGGGGTTACAATGAGCAGTTCTTC. Its translation: CASSLETRDRGYNEQFF. The V gene is TRBV4-3, the J gene TRBJ2-1; TRBD1 matches 10 bases. J was trimmed by 4 bases and V by 4 bases; bases with no gene match: 10. Germline assignment: CDR1 LGHNA and CDR2 YSLEER. This CDR3 has 17 amino acids.

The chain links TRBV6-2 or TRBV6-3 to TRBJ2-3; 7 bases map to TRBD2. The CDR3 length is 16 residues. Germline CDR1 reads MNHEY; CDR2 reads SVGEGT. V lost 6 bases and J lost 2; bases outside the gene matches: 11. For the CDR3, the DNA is TGTGCCAGCAGCCCTGGGAGGGGCAGGAACACAGATACGCAGTATTTT. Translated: CASSPGRGRNTDTQYF.

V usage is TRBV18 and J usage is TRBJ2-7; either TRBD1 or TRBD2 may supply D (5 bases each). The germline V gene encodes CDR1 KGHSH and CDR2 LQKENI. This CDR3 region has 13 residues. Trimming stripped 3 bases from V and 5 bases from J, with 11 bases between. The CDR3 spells CASSPTRDHEQYF. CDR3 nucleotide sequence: TGTGCCAGCTCACCCACGAGGGACCACGAGCAGTACTTC.

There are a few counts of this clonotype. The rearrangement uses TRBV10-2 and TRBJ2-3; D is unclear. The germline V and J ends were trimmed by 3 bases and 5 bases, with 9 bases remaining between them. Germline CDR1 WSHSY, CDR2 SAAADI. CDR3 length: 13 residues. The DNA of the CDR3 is TGCGCCAGCAGTGACAGAATGAAAGATACGCAGTATTTT. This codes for CASSDRMKDTQYF.

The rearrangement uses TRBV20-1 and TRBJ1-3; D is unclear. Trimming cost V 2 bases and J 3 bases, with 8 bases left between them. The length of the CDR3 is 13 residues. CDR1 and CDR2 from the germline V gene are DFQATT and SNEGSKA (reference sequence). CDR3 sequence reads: CSARLADGNTIYF. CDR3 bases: TGCAGTGCTAGACTGGCTGATGGAAACACCATATATTTT.

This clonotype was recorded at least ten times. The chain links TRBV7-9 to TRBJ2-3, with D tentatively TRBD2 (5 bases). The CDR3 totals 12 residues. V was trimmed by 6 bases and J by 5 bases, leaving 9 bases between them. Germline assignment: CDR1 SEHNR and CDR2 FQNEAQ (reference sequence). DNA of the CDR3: TGTGCCAGCAGTGGAGGAAGAGATACGCAGTATTTT. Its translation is CASSGGRDTQYF.

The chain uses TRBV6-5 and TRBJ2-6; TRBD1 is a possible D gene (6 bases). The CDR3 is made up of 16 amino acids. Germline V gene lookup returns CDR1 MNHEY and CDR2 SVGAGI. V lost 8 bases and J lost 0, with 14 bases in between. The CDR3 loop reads CASQDSYNSGANVLTF. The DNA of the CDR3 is TGTGCCAGCCAGGACAGCTACAACTCTGGGGCCAACGTCCTGACTTTC.